The sequence of this TCR beta chain was determined in a study of neoadjuvant anti-PD-1 for oral cavity cancer. Time point meaning: after neoadjuvant nivolumab, at surgical resection. These oral cavity squamous cell carcinomas were HPV-negative and locally advanced. No culture or expansion preceded analysis of these blood cells. Remarks on this clone: What it binds is unknown.

TCRdb's copy holds only in-frame clones and misses some; the assay was immunoSEQ multiplex PCR. The sample has roughly 32,000 clones; roughly 85% are singletons. Study conclusions and caveats: PBMC Gini-index clonality exceeded responders' in non-responders post-nivolumab.

This CDR3 comprises 16 residues. From germline, CDR1 is SGHNT and CDR2 YYREEE (reference sequence). V shed 2 bases and J 4 bases; nucleotides not matched to a gene: 9. V gene TRBV5-4 combines with J gene TRBJ2-5, with 9 bases lining up with TRBD2. This receptor was identified in a person aged 35-79 years with oral cavity squamous cell carcinoma. Sequences were derived from PBMCs, sampled after nivolumab (anti-PD-1) treatment. DNA of the CDR3: TGTGCCAGCAGCTTAGAGGACCGGACTAGCGCAGAGACCCAGTACTTC. Protein sequence: CASSLEDRTSAETQYF.